A single sample gave rise to the 16 T cell receptor beta chains below, sequenced in a study of T cells in Graves' hyperthyroidism and ophthalmopathy. TCR beta CDR3 regions were amplified from RNA transcripts. The primer set for the first-round RT-PCR of the TCR CDR3 was HTBI. From the multiplex PCR reads, TCRdb called clonotypes with MiXCR, one entry per CDR3 protein. This sample has hundreds of thousands of distinct CDR3 sequences, with less than 25% found just once. The source material was blood. The receptors here all came from a man under 40 with Graves' ophthalmopathy.

This clonotype was seen a few times. This rearrangement joins TRBV20-1 to TRBJ2-7, with D possibly being TRBD2 (6 bases). Looked up from germline, CDR1 is DFQATT and CDR2 is SNEGSKA (reference sequence). V was trimmed by 3 bases and J by 2 bases, leaving 17 bases between them. The length of the CDR3 is 15 residues. The CDR3 sequence: CSASTVGLATYEQYF. For the CDR3, the DNA is TGCAGTGCTAGTACTGTGGGACTTGCCACCTACGAGCAGTACTTC.

The genes are TRBV5-6 and TRBJ1-4; D is uncertain. This CDR3 is built from 13 residues. Germline CDR1 SGHDT, CDR2 YYEEEE. Trimming shortened V by 4 bases and J by 4 bases, and 8 bases separated the two germline ends. The CDR3 here is CASSRGVNEKLFF. The DNA of the CDR3 is TGTGCCAGCAGCCGCGGGGTTAATGAAAAACTGTTTTTT.

About this clonotype: A read error is possible here, since a much larger clone lies one base away. This rearrangement joins TRBV28 to TRBJ2-5; TRBD1 aligns across 8 bases. Trimming at V came to 11 bases and at J to 1 base, leaving 6 bases not matched to a gene. The germline V gene has CDR1 MDHEN and CDR2 SYDVKM. This CDR3 contains 13 residues. Here the CDR3 reads CAGNDRGQETQYF. The CDR3 nucleotides read TGTGCCGGCAACGACAGGGGCCAAGAGACCCAGTACTTC. Full variable domain (outside the CDR3, taken from reference TRBV28 and TRBJ2-5): DVKVTQSSRYLVKRTGEKVFLECVQDMDHENMFWYRQDPGLGLRLIYFSYDVKMKEKGDIPEGYSVSREKKERFSLILESASTNQTSMYLCAGNDRGQETQYFGPGTRLLVL.

The chain uses TRBV28 and TRBJ2-5; D not certain. The CDR3 loop spans 14 amino acids. V lost 2 bases and J lost 7, with 14 bases in between. CDR1 and CDR2 from the germline V gene are MDHEN and SYDVKM. The CDR3 nucleotides read TGTGCCAGCAGTTTACCCGGGTATTATGGGACCCAGTACTTC. Residues: CASSLPGYYGTQYF.

V gene TRBV20-1 combines with J gene TRBJ2-2; 7 bases fit TRBD1. The CDR3 is 16 residues long. Per the germline V gene, CDR1 is DFQATT and CDR2 is SNEGSKA (reference sequence). V trimming: 0 bases; J trimming: 2 bases; junction bases outside the gene matches: 6. CDR3 nucleotides: TGCAGTGCTAGAGATCAGGGGACAGTCAACACCGGGGAGCTGTTTTTT. Amino acid sequence: CSARDQGTVNTGELFF.

The chain combines TRBV28 with TRBJ2-1; D unclear. Germline V CDR1 and CDR2: MDHEN, SYDVKM. The CDR3 sequence is 15 residues long. The germline V and J ends were trimmed by 1 base and 7 bases, with 14 bases remaining between them. CDR3 protein: CASSLYTASENEQFF. DNA for the CDR3: TGTGCCAGCAGTTTATACACGGCCTCTGAAAATGAGCAGTTCTTC.

The table lists this clonotype with a few counts. This chain joins TRBV2 and TRBJ1-5; D ambiguous. This CDR3 is built from 17 residues. The V and J ends lost 0 bases and 0 bases respectively, with 12 bases between them. Germline CDR1 reads SNHLY; CDR2 reads FYNNEI. Written as DNA, the CDR3 is TGTGCCAGCAGTGAAGCAAGGCAGATATATAGCAATCAGCCCCAGCATTTT. Protein: CASSEARQIYSNQPQHF.

This rearrangement joins TRBV7-2 to TRBJ2-4; weak D call: TRBD1 (6 bases). Germline V gene sequence: CDR1 SGHTA, CDR2 FQGNSA. Trimming pared 5 bases from V and 0 bases from J, leaving 17 bases between. The CDR3 runs to 17 residues. CDR3 coding DNA: TGTGCCAGCAGCGCCCAGGGGACGGTATTAGCCAAAAACATTCAGTACTTC. It yields the protein CASSAQGTVLAKNIQYF.

The table lists this clonotype with many counts. J is TRBJ2-4 and V is TRBV11-2, with D unclear. CDR3 length: 14 amino acids. V lost 4 bases to trimming and J lost 0 bases, with 7 bases between them. Per germline, CDR1 SGHAT and CDR2 FQNNGV. The CDR3 reads CASSSSLAKNIQYF. The CDR3 nucleotides read TGTGCCAGCAGCTCCTCACTAGCCAAAAACATTCAGTACTTC.

This clonotype has just a few counts. The genes are TRBV19 and TRBJ1-1; D remains ambiguous. The length of the CDR3 is 15 residues. Per germline, CDR1 LNHDA and CDR2 SQIVND (reference sequence). V was pared by 5 bases and J by 1 base, with 14 bases between. Here the CDR3 DNA reads TGTGCCAGTAGTTACTCCACCGCTGGGAACACTGAAGCTTTCTTT. It encodes CASSYSTAGNTEAFF.

This clonotype turned up a few times. V gene TRBV5-1 combines with J gene TRBJ2-5, with D possibly being TRBD1 (5 bases). Germline values: CDR1 SGHRS, CDR2 YFSETQ. The CDR3 covers 13 residues. The V end was cut by 4 bases, the J end by 5 bases, with 12 bases between. The CDR3 DNA follows: TGCGCCAGCAGCACGGGTGGGGCTGAGACCCAGTACTTC. Its translation is CASSTGGAETQYF.

The J gene is TRBJ2-2, the V gene TRBV4-3, with 12 bases aligning to TRBD1. Trimming took 1 base from V and 5 from J; bases not matched to a gene: 5. Germline values: CDR1 LGHNA, CDR2 YSLEER. The CDR3 covers 17 residues. This chain's CDR3 is CASSQAGTGGITGELFF. The CDR3 DNA reads as TGCGCCAGCAGCCAAGCCGGGACAGGGGGCATAACCGGGGAGCTGTTTTTT.

The chain links TRBV6-2 or TRBV6-3 to TRBJ2-3; 15 bases are a match to TRBD2. V was clipped by 4 bases and J by 0 bases; unmatched bases: 5. This CDR3 comprises 18 residues. Per the germline V gene, CDR1 is MNHEY and CDR2 is SVGEGT. CDR3 DNA: TGTGCCAGCAGTTCAGGACTAGCGGGGGGGGCTAGCACAGATACGCAGTATTTT. This translates into CASSSGLAGGASTDTQYF.

The chain recombines TRBV6-5 with TRBJ1-1; D ambiguous. The CDR3 extends over 15 amino acids. V dropped 0 bases and J dropped 3 bases, with 11 bases sitting between them. CDR1 and CDR2 (germline): MNHEY, SVGAGI. CDR3: CASSYSNPKDTEAFF. Here the CDR3 DNA reads TGTGCCAGCAGTTACTCGAATCCTAAGGACACTGAAGCTTTCTTT.

In regard to this clonotype: A single base separates this from a much larger clone, so it may be a read error. The chain uses TRBV12-3 or TRBV12-4 and TRBJ1-1; D uncertain. This CDR3 comprises 12 residues. The DNA for the CDR3 is TGTGCCAACAGTTCGGTCGCCGTGGAAGCTTTCTTT. Its protein is CANSSVAVEAFF.

The CDR3 sequence: CASSVLGGLAGLSYNEQFF. CDR3 nucleotides: TGTGCCAGCAGCGTCCTTGGGGGACTAGCGGGGTTATCCTACAATGAGCAGTTCTTC. The chain is built from TRBV7-9 and TRBJ2-1, with 13 bases fitting TRBD2. V dropped 5 bases and J dropped 1; count of bases not matched to a gene: 11. Germline CDR1 is SEHNR and CDR2 is FQNEAQ (reference sequence). The CDR3 has 19 amino acids. Together with reference TRBV7-9 and TRBJ2-1, the CDR3 gives the full variable domain: DTGVSQNPRHKITKRGQNVTFRCDPISEHNRLYWYRQTLGQGPEFLTYFQNEAQLEKSRLLSDRFSAERPKGSFSTLEIQRTEQGDSAMYLCASSVLGGLAGLSYNEQFFGPGTRLTVL.